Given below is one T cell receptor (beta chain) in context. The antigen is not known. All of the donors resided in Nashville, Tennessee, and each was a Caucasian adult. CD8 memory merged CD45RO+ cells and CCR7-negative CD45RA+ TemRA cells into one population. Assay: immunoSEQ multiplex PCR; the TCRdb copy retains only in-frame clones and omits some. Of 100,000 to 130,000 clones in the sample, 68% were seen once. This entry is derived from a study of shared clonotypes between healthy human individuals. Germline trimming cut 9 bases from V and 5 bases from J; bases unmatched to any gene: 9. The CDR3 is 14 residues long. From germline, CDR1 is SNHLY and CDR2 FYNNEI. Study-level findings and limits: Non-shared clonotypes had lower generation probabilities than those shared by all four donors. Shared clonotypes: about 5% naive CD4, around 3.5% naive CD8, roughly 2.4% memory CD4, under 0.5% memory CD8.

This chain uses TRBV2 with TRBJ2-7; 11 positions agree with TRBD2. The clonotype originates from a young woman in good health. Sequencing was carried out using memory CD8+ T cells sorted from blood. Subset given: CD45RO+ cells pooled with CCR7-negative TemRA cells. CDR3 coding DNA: TGTGCCAGTAGAAGACTAGCGGGATGGGACGAGCAGTACTTC. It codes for CASRRLAGWDEQYF.